This is a list of T cell receptor beta chains from one sample in a study of blood T cell repertoires in COVID-19. Using immunoSEQ multiplex PCR, the repertoire was profiled, and TCRdb retains in-frame clones only, with some absent. The profile covers fewer than 200,000 clones, with about 90% appearing a single time and around 1.2% taken by the ten largest. The specimen was PBMCs or T cells enriched from blood (not recorded which). These receptors were obtained from a human donor with acute COVID-19. The donor label of this sample is uncertain. CDR3s include the opening cysteine and the closing phenylalanine or tryptophan. A D gene is named only where the DNA matches it firmly. Size tells how often a clone was seen (once, few, many) or the class of an expanded clone, and some rows leave it out.

TRBJ1-4 | . | TRBV6-5 | TRBD1 | CASSRDRDEKLFF | TGTGCCAGCAGTCGGGACAGGGATGAAAAACTGTTTTTT
TRBJ1-2 | once | TRBV6-5 | TRBD1 | CASSYSTRGRYGYTF | TGTGCCAGCAGTTACTCGACCAGGGGGCGATATGGCTACACCTTC
TRBJ2-3 | . | TRBV27 | . | CASSLLHAGGADTQYF | TGTGCCAGCAGTTTACTTCACGCGGGTGGGGCAGATACGCAGTATTTT
TRBJ1-1 | . | TRBV14 | . | CASSQDRWGQAATEAFF | TGTGCCAGCAGCCAAGATCGATGGGGGCAAGCAGCCACTGAAGCTTTCTTT
TRBJ2-3 | . | TRBV4-1 | TRBD1 | CASSRLTTGADTQYF | TGCGCCAGCAGCCGACTCACGACAGGGGCAGATACGCAGTATTTT
TRBJ1-1 | . | TRBV4-1 | . | CASSQVKGRTEAFF | TGCGCCAGCAGCCAAGTGAAGGGGAGGACTGAAGCTTTCTTT
TRBJ2-1 | . | TRBV7-2 | TRBD1 | CASSFPGQGNEQFF | TGTGCCAGCAGCTTCCCGGGACAGGGAAATGAGCAGTTCTTC
TRBJ2-3 | . | TRBV15 | . | CATSTSTADTQYF | TGTGCCACCAGCACTAGTACGGCAGATACGCAGTATTTT
TRBJ1-6 | . | TRBV6-2/TRBV6-3 | TRBD1 | CASSFMTGNSPLHF | TGTGCCAGCAGTTTCATGACAGGGAATTCACCCCTCCACTTT
TRBJ1-3 | once | TRBV6-5 | TRBD1 | CASYSGGVGNTIYF | TGTGCCAGCTACTCAGGGGGCGTCGGAAACACCATATATTTT
TRBJ2-1 | . | TRBV7-2 | . | CASSGGVSYNEQFF | TGTGCCAGCAGCGGCGGGGTCAGCTACAATGAGCAGTTCTTC
TRBJ1-1 | . | TRBV5-6 | . | CASSPARGWDTEAFF | TGTGCCAGCAGCCCTGCCCGGGGTTGGGACACTGAAGCTTTCTTT
TRBJ2-5 | . | TRBV21-1 | . | CASSRDNQETQYF | TGTGCCAGCAGCCGGGACAATCAAGAGACCCAGTACTTC
TRBJ1-2 | . | TRBV12-5 | . | CASGLARTVYGYTF | TGTGCTAGTGGTTTGGCCCGGACAGTTTATGGCTACACCTTC
TRBJ1-6 | . | TRBV2 | . | CASSLQGYNSPLHF | TGTGCCAGCAGTTTACAGGGTTATAATTCACCCCTCCACTTT
TRBJ2-3 | . | TRBV24-1 | TRBD2 | CATSDSGLASDTQYF | TGTGCCACCAGTGATTCGGGACTAGCATCAGATACGCAGTATTTT
TRBJ1-2 | . | TRBV20-1 | . | CSASPNHYGYTF | TGCAGTGCTAGTCCCAATCACTATGGCTACACCTTC
TRBJ1-2 | . | TRBV28 | TRBD1 | CASNDRVNGYTF | TGTGCCAGCAACGACAGGGTGAATGGCTACACCTTC
TRBJ2-3 | . | TRBV19 | TRBD1 | CASSRTGKDTQYF | TGTGCCAGTAGTCGGACAGGGAAGGATACGCAGTATTTT
TRBJ1-2 | . | TRBV7-2 | . | CASSSPRSNYGYTF | TGTGCCAGCAGCTCCCCCCGGTCCAACTATGGCTACACCTTC
TRBJ2-1 | . | TRBV19 | . | CASRASGLRAYNEQFF | TGTGCCAGTAGGGCGTCGGGGTTGAGAGCCTACAATGAGCAGTTCTTC
TRBJ2-5 | . | TRBV4-3 | TRBD2 | CASSQDGKGLDIETQYF | TGCGCCAGCAGCCAAGATGGAAAGGGACTAGATATAGAGACCCAGTACTTC
TRBJ1-1 | . | TRBV12-3/TRBV12-4 | . | CASRRTENTEAFF | TGTGCCAGCAGACGGACAGAGAACACTGAAGCTTTCTTT
TRBJ2-2 | . | TRBV24-1 | . | CATGWEPTGELFF | TGTGCCACGGGATGGGAGCCGACCGGGGAGCTGTTTTTT
TRBJ2-7 | . | TRBV25-1 | TRBD1 | CASSKRDSSYEQYF | TGTGCCAGCAGCAAACGGGACAGTAGTTACGAGCAGTACTTC
TRBJ2-7 | . | TRBV7-8 | TRBD2 | CASRQGRGSSYEQYF | TGTGCCAGCAGACAAGGGCGGGGGAGCTCCTACGAGCAGTACTTC
TRBJ1-4 | . | TRBV27 | . | CASSVWGDGANEKLFF | TGTGCCAGCAGTGTGTGGGGGGATGGGGCTAATGAAAAACTGTTTTTT
TRBJ2-7 | . | TRBV24-1 | . | CATSEAGGYEQYF | TGTGCCACCAGTGAAGCCGGGGGCTACGAGCAGTACTTC
TRBJ2-7 | . | TRBV5-4 | TRBD2 | CASSLLGGGAYEQYF | TGTGCCAGCAGCTTGTTGGGCGGGGGGGCGTACGAGCAGTACTTC
TRBJ1-4 | . | TRBV3-1/TRBV3-2 | TRBD1 | CASSQTTGGEKLFF | TGTGCCAGCAGCCAAACCACAGGGGGGGAAAAACTGTTTTTT
TRBJ1-4 | once | TRBV5-4 | . | CASSLGGGMTNEKLFF | TGTGCCAGCAGCTTGGGCGGCGGGATGACTAATGAAAAACTGTTTTTT
TRBJ2-7 | . | TRBV7-9 | . | CASSLGAGARREQYF | TGTGCCAGCAGCTTAGGGGCGGGGGCCCGGCGGGAGCAGTACTTC
TRBJ1-6 | . | TRBV5-4 | . | CASSFVLGSSYNSPLHF | TGTGCCAGCAGCTTCGTATTAGGGAGCTCCTATAATTCACCCCTCCACTTT
TRBJ1-1 | . | TRBV9 | TRBD1 | CASSVLTGDTEAFF | TGTGCCAGCAGCGTGCTGACAGGGGACACTGAAGCTTTCTTT
TRBJ2-6 | . | TRBV6-5 | . | CASQGGEAGANVLTF | TGTGCCTCCCAAGGGGGGGAAGCCGGGGCCAACGTCCTGACTTTC
TRBJ1-2 | . | TRBV5-4 | . | CASSPRQTYYGYTF | TGTGCCAGCAGCCCCCGACAGACCTACTATGGCTACACCTTC
TRBJ2-5 | . | TRBV30 | . | CAWRRVPLQETQYF | TGTGCCTGGAGGAGGGTTCCCCTTCAAGAGACCCAGTACTTC
TRBJ2-1 | . | TRBV5-6 | TRBD1 | CASTKAWRDRAYNEQFF | TGTGCCAGCACCAAAGCTTGGAGGGACAGGGCCTACAATGAGCAGTTCTTC
TRBJ1-2 | . | TRBV7-9 | . | CASSLIVDGLSANYGYTF | TGTGCCAGCAGCCTTATAGTGGACGGCCTTAGCGCTAACTATGGCTACACCTTC
TRBJ2-1 | . | TRBV19 | . | CATARRWSSYNEQFF | TGTGCCACCGCAAGGCGGTGGAGCTCCTACAATGAGCAGTTCTTC
TRBJ2-7 | . | TRBV20-1 | . | CSASEGGPYEQYF | TGCAGTGCTAGTGAGGGGGGGCCCTACGAGCAGTACTTC
TRBJ2-1 | . | TRBV15 | . | CATSRSRGSNNEQFF | TGTGCCACCAGCAGGTCCCGGGGTAGCAACAATGAGCAGTTCTTC
TRBJ1-2 | . | TRBV27 | . | CASSLSAISDYGYTF | TGTGCCAGCAGTTTATCCGCTATTTCTGACTATGGCTACACCTTC
TRBJ1-6 | . | TRBV7-2 | TRBD1 | CASSPRTGGDNSPLHF | TGTGCCAGCAGCCCGCGGACAGGGGGGGATAATTCACCCCTCCACTTT
TRBJ2-7 | . | TRBV18 | TRBD2 | CASSPRTSGGVSYEQYF | TGTGCCAGCTCACCCCGGACTAGCGGGGGTGTCTCCTACGAGCAGTACTTC
TRBJ2-1 | . | TRBV9 | TRBD2 | CASSVAGGVYNEQFF | TGTGCCAGCAGCGTCGCCGGGGGGGTGTACAATGAGCAGTTCTTC
TRBJ2-3 | . | TRBV29-1 | . | CSVDGRAATDTQYF | TGCAGCGTCGACGGCAGGGCCGCCACAGATACGCAGTATTTT
TRBJ1-1 | few | TRBV5-4 | . | CASSFLLGGTEAFF | TGTGCCAGCAGCTTTCTTCTGGGAGGCACTGAAGCTTTCTTT
TRBJ1-2 | . | TRBV5-1 | TRBD1 | CASSTGQGVDGYTF | TGCGCCAGCAGCACGGGACAGGGGGTGGATGGCTACACCTTC
TRBJ1-1 | . | TRBV25-1 | TRBD1 | CASSVETGATEAFF | TGTGCCAGCAGTGTAGAGACAGGGGCGACTGAAGCTTTCTTT
TRBJ2-1 | . | TRBV7-8 | TRBD2 | CASSLAGRGMRNEQFF | TGTGCCAGCAGCTTAGCGGGGCGGGGGATGAGAAATGAGCAGTTCTTC
TRBJ2-7 | . | TRBV5-4 | TRBD1 | CASSLGGRDEQYF | TGTGCCAGCAGCTTAGGGGGCAGGGACGAGCAGTACTTC
TRBJ2-5 | . | TRBV7-9 | TRBD1 | CASSRGTGDQETQYF | TGTGCCAGCAGCCGGGGGACAGGAGATCAAGAGACCCAGTACTTC
TRBJ1-2 | . | TRBV7-4 | TRBD1 | CASIRSGTGDYGYTF | TGTGCCAGCATCCGAAGTGGGACAGGGGACTATGGCTACACCTTC
TRBJ2-5 | . | TRBV7-2 | . | CASSLSSWETQYF | TGTGCCAGCAGCTTATCTAGCTGGGAGACCCAGTACTTC